This entry lists 24 T cell receptor beta chains sequenced from one sample in a study of early T cells in non-severe SARS-CoV-2 infection. TCRdb fed the 5' RACE reads into MiXCR, producing one record per CDR3 protein. The profile shows about 36,000 distinct CDR3 sequences, less than 8% of them singletons. The source material was whole blood, sampled at baseline. Receptors originate from an adult who was a healthcare worker with PCR-confirmed SARS-CoV-2 infection or an uninfected control (not recorded which).

This sequence joins TRBV18 and TRBJ1-1; weak D call: TRBD1 (5 bases). The CDR3 extends over 16 amino acids. V was trimmed by 2 bases and J by 4 bases, leaving 17 bases between them. Germline V gene data show CDR1 as KGHSH and CDR2 as LQKENI. The CDR3 region has the DNA TGTGCCAGCTCACCAATCCGGGGGGGAGGGAGCACTGAAGCTTTCTTT. Its protein is CASSPIRGGGSTEAFF.

This clonotype was seen repeatedly, ten times or more. The chain joins TRBV7-2 to TRBJ2-5, with D hard to call. Deletions cut 1 base from V and 2 bases from J, with 8 bases between. Per the germline V gene, CDR1 is SGHTA and CDR2 is FQGNSA. The CDR3 spans 14 residues. CDR3 protein: CASSLVGGQETQYF. In nucleotides, the CDR3 is TGTGCCAGCAGCTTAGTGGGCGGACAAGAGACCCAGTACTTC.

This clonotype was observed a few times. V is TRBV20-1 and J is TRBJ2-1, with D possibly being TRBD2 (5 bases). V was trimmed by 1 base and J by 8 bases, leaving 9 bases between them. CDR1 is DFQATT and CDR2 is SNEGSKA in the germline V gene (reference sequence). The CDR3 is 12 residues long. CDR3 sequence: CSARVLADEQFF. CDR3 DNA sequence: TGCAGTGCTAGAGTGCTAGCTGATGAGCAGTTCTTC.

This clonotype was seen only a few times. The chain couples TRBV7-3 to TRBJ2-2, with 10 bases lining up with TRBD2. The CDR3 loop spans 15 amino acids. Germline trimming cut 5 bases from V and 1 base from J; bases unmatched to any gene: 1. Germline lookup yields CDR1 SGHTA and CDR2 FQGTGA. CDR3 DNA: TGTGCCAGCAGCAGGACTAGCGGGAACACCGGGGAGCTGTTTTTT. Its translation: CASSRTSGNTGELFF.

This clonotype appeared many times. The gene calls are TRBV12-3 or TRBV12-4 and TRBJ1-5; D remains unclear. V lost 3 bases, J lost 2 bases, and 5 bases lay in between. This CDR3 contains 13 residues. The DNA for the CDR3 is TGTGCCAGCAGTTTGACGGGCAATCAGCCCCAGCATTTT. This encodes CASSLTGNQPQHF.

At least ten counts were recorded for this clonotype. This chain links TRBV12-3 or TRBV12-4 with TRBJ2-6; D possibly corresponds to TRBD1 (5 bases). V dropped 6 bases and J dropped 8 bases, with 20 bases sitting between them. The CDR3 runs 16 residues. The DNA for the CDR3 is TGTGCCAGCAGAACGATGGGGCCTGGTACTTCCAACGTCCTGACTTTC. It yields the protein CASRTMGPGTSNVLTF.

The V call is TRBV20-1, the J call TRBJ2-4; no clear D. The CDR3 totals 10 residues. Germline CDR1 DFQATT, CDR2 SNEGSKA (reference sequence). The V end lost 3 bases, the J end lost 6 bases, and 3 bases lay between the germline ends. The CDR3 DNA sequence: TGCAGTGCTAGTAGAAACATTCAGTACTTC. It codes for CSASRNIQYF.

Many counts were recorded for this clonotype. The chain is built from TRBV30 and TRBJ2-3; the D gene is possibly TRBD2 (5 bases). Trimming left V 3 bases short and J 5 bases short, with 15 bases between. This CDR3 has 14 residues. Germline V CDR1 and CDR2: GTSNPN, SVGIG (reference sequence). Here the CDR3 DNA reads TGTGCCTGGAGCTTGTTGGGGAGTCAAGATACGCAGTATTTT. Protein sequence: CAWSLLGSQDTQYF. Combining the CDR3 with reference TRBV30 and TRBJ2-3 gives the whole variable domain SQTIHQWPATLVQPVGSPLSLECTVEGTSNPNLYWYRQAAGRGLQLLFYSVGIGQISSEVPQNLSASRPQDRQFILSSKKLLLSDSGFYLCAWSLLGSQDTQYFGPGTRLTVL.

This clonotype appeared many times. V gene TRBV9 combines with J gene TRBJ2-7; no clear D. The CDR3 has 14 residues. Germline V gives CDR1 SGDLS, CDR2 YYNGEE. The V end lost 0 bases, the J end lost 2 bases, and 9 bases lay between the germline ends. The chain's CDR3 is CASSVGLATYEQYF. The CDR3 DNA reads TGTGCCAGCAGCGTAGGACTGGCCACCTACGAGCAGTACTTC.

This clonotype was picked up a small number of times. The rearrangement links TRBV7-2 to TRBJ1-2; D remains ambiguous. CDR1 and CDR2 from the germline V gene are SGHTA and FQGNSA. The CDR3 is 15 amino acids. Between the trimmed V and J ends, which lost 1 base and 7 bases, there was a span of 16 bases. The CDR3 DNA is TGTGCCAGCAGCTTAGTGGAGGTTAGCCGGGTTGGCTACACCTTC. Protein sequence: CASSLVEVSRVGYTF.

CDR3 sequence (DNA): TGTGCCAGCGCGGTCAGTATAATGACAGATACGCAGTATTTT. Its protein product is CASAVSIMTDTQYF. The V and J genes are TRBV18 and TRBJ2-3; no clear D. With 8 bases removed from V and 3 bases from J, the gap between germline ends came to 15 bases. The CDR3 is 14 residues long. Germline CDR1 is KGHSH and CDR2 is LQKENI.

This clonotype was seen at least ten times. The CDR3: CASTPLGIREGGTDTQYF. The CDR3 DNA is TGTGCCAGCACCCCCCTAGGCATCCGGGAAGGGGGCACAGATACGCAGTATTTT. The chain carries TRBV7-9 and TRBJ2-3; tentatively, D is TRBD1 or TRBD2 (5 bases each). Germline V CDR1 and CDR2: SEHNR, FQNEAQ (reference sequence). This CDR3 has 18 amino acids. V gave up 7 bases and J gave up 1 base, with 24 bases separating them.

This clonotype was observed at least ten times. V is TRBV10-3 and J is TRBJ1-5; D might be TRBD1 (5 bases). The CDR3 covers 14 residues. Germline V gene sequence: CDR1 ENHRY, CDR2 SYGVKD. The germline V and J ends were trimmed by 3 bases and 6 bases, with 12 bases remaining between them. Here the CDR3 DNA reads TGTGCCATCAGTGACGGGCAGGGCGCTCAGCCCCAGCATTTT. Its protein is CAISDGQGAQPQHF.

There are many counts of this clonotype. The chain carries TRBV10-3 and TRBJ2-5; tentatively, D is TRBD1 (6 bases). Germline V CDR1 and CDR2: ENHRY, SYGVKD. Trimming took off 3 bases at V and 4 bases at J, with 12 bases between the two ends. This CDR3 spans 14 amino acids. The CDR3 DNA reads TGTGCCATCAGTGAAACAGGGCTTGTAGAGACCCAGTACTTC. Amino acids: CAISETGLVETQYF.

The table lists this clonotype with a few counts. The chain recombines TRBV7-2 with TRBJ1-4, with D possibly matching TRBD1 (5 bases). The germline gives CDR1 SGHTA, CDR2 FQGNSA. Trimming pared 5 bases from V and 7 bases from J, leaving 23 bases between. The CDR3 has 17 residues. The CDR3 nucleotides are TGTGCCAGCAGCCCCTCGATTACCACAGGCCACAGTGAAAAACTGTTTTTT. Amino acids: CASSPSITTGHSEKLFF.

This clonotype was detected many times. The J gene is TRBJ1-5, the V gene TRBV29-1; D perhaps matches TRBD1 (5 bases). Germline CDR1 is SQVTM and CDR2 is ANQGSEA. CDR3 size: 14 residues. The ends were cut back, 6 bases at V and 4 bases at J, with 16 bases in the middle. The CDR3 nucleotides read TGCAGCGTATCAGACAGTGTCTCAAATCAGCCCCAGCATTTT. Protein: CSVSDSVSNQPQHF.

Note on this clonotype: This could be a read error, since a much larger clone is one nucleotide away. Here the CDR3 omits its conserved ending phenylalanine or tryptophan, so a read error is the likely source. The chain couples TRBV6-1 to TRBJ1-4; 9 bases line up with TRBD1. The CDR3 covers 14 residues. CDR1 MNHNS and CDR2 SASEGT come from the germline V gene. The junction had 9 bases not matched to a gene; V was cut back by 7 bases and J by 9 bases. Here the CDR3 DNA reads TGTGCCAGCAACAGGGACAGGGACGGTAAAAAACTGTTTTCT. Residues: CASNRDRDGKKLFS.

This clonotype has ten or more counts. At one of its ends the junction is not consistent with the germline gene, which may arise from a read error. The rearrangement joins TRBV7-2 to TRBJ2-5; TRBD2 matches at 8 bases. Germline CDR1 SGHTA, CDR2 FQGNSA. This CDR3 contains 13 residues. CDR3 nucleotide sequence: TGTGCCAGCAGCTTATCCGGGAGGGAGATCCAGTACTTC. It yields the protein CASSLSGREIQYF.

Within the sample, this clonotype is medium-sized (0.01 to 0.1%). The CDR3 DNA sequence: TGCGCCAGCAGCCACCCCCACGAGGGGACTAGCGGGAGGTGGATAGATACGCAGTATTTT. It translates to CASSHPHEGTSGRWIDTQYF. This rearrangement joins TRBV4-1 to TRBJ2-3; 15 bases align to TRBD2. The CDR3 is made up of 20 amino acids. V trimming: 3 bases; J trimming: 5 bases; junction bases outside the gene matches: 15. Per the germline V gene, CDR1 is MGHRA and CDR2 is YSYEKL.

The V and J genes are TRBV20-1 and TRBJ2-7, with 8 bases fitting TRBD1. Per the germline V gene, CDR1 is DFQATT and CDR2 is SNEGSKA (reference sequence). This CDR3 has 14 amino acids. V trimming: 4 bases; J trimming: 4 bases; junction bases outside the gene matches: 9. The CDR3 DNA reads as TGCAGTGCTACCTTTGACAGGGGAACGTACGAGCAGTACTTC. This encodes CSATFDRGTYEQYF.

The V call is TRBV18, the J call TRBJ2-7; D might be TRBD2 (6 bases). There are 15 residues in the CDR3. The germline V gene encodes CDR1 KGHSH and CDR2 LQKENI. V lost 1 base to trimming and J lost 6 bases, with 16 bases between them. CDR3 sequence: CASSPHPGEVSEQYF. The CDR3 DNA reads TGTGCCAGCTCACCACACCCCGGGGAGGTGAGCGAGCAGTACTTC.

This clonotype occurred a few times. This chain uses TRBV6-6 with TRBJ2-5; 10 bases match TRBD2. The germline V gene has CDR1 MNHNY and CDR2 SVGAGI (reference sequence). V gave up 2 bases and J gave up 2 bases; unmatched junction bases: 11. CDR3 size: 18 residues. The CDR3 DNA reads TGTGCCAGCAGTTACACGGCTAGCGGGAGAAGAGCACAAGAGACCCAGTACTTC. It specifies CASSYTASGRRAQETQYF.

This clonotype has a handful of counts. J is TRBJ2-5 and V is TRBV9; 11 positions match TRBD2. The J segment lost 4 bases and the V segment lost 3 bases, leaving 5 bases of the junction unmatched. Germline V gives CDR1 SGDLS, CDR2 YYNGEE. The CDR3 loop spans 15 amino acids. The CDR3 DNA is TGTGCCAGCAGCGCCCTGACTAGCGGGATAGAGACCCAGTACTTC. It encodes CASSALTSGIETQYF.

The genes are TRBV4-1 and TRBJ2-1; D gene unclear. The germline CDR1 and CDR2 sequences are MGHRA and YSYEKL. The CDR3 sequence is 13 residues long. V lost 4 bases and J lost 3, with 7 bases in between. The CDR3, as DNA: TGCGCCAGCAGCCGCGTTGGCTACAATGAGCAGTTCTTC. Protein sequence: CASSRVGYNEQFF.